This TCR beta chain was sequenced during a study of blood T cell repertoires in COVID-19. Study summary: COVID-19 samples collected from the United States, Italy and Spain covered acute and convalescent phases.

In the study's own analysis: Cell counts per sample came from amplifying reference gene primers. TCRdb's copy holds only in-frame clones and misses some; the assay was immunoSEQ multiplex PCR. V and J calls and clone size come straight from that table; D and trimming were deduced from the DNA. The sample has a few hundred thousand clones, 80% to 90% seen once. Trimming pared 4 bases from V and 10 bases from J, leaving 14 bases between. There are 13 residues in the CDR3. Germline loops: CDR1 SGHDN, CDR2 FVKESK. Participant-given clinical history determined each cohort assignment. The J gene is TRBJ2-1, the V gene TRBV14, with D unclear. The sample was PBMCs or T cells enriched from blood (not recorded which). This sequence originates from a man between 18 and 29 years old who had recovered from COVID-19. CDR3 DNA sequence: TGTGCCAGCAGCCCCCATCCGACAACGGAGCAGTTCTTC. It yields the protein CASSPHPTTEQFF.